This note documents a single T cell receptor beta chain sequence. The CDR3 totals 14 residues. Germline CDR1 SEHNR, CDR2 FQNEAQ (reference sequence). J lost 6 bases, V lost 5 bases, and 5 bases had no gene match. Data came from immunoSEQ multiplex PCR; TCRdb stores just in-frame clones and leaves some out. The sample has about 94,000 clones, about 80% seen once; the top ten hold around 20%. This record belongs to a study of blood T cell repertoires in COVID-19. Study summary: Samples taken during acute and convalescent COVID-19 were collected in the United States, Italy and Spain. In each case, the material was cDNA or gDNA derived from T cells, B-cell-depleted T cells, or PBMCs.

The chain carries TRBV7-9 and TRBJ1-5, with 9 bases matching TRBD1. This TCR was sampled from a human donor in a cohort sampled during active COVID-19. Material: peripheral blood. The CDR3 DNA follows: TGTGCCAGCAGCGGGGACAGGGAGGGTCAGCCCCAGCATTTT. This gives the protein CASSGDREGQPQHF.